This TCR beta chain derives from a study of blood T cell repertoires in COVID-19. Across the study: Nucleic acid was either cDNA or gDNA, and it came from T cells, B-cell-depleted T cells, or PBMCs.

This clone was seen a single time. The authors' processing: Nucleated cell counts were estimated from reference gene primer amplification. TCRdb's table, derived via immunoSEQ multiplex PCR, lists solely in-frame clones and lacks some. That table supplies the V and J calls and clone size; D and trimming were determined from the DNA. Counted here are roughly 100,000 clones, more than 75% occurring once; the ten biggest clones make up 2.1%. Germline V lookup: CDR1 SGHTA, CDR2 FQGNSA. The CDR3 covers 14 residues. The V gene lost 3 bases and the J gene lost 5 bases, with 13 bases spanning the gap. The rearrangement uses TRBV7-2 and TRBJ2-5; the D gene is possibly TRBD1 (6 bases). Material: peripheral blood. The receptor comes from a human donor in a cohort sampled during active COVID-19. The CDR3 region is CASSLAPRGETQYF. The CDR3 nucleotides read TGTGCCAGCAGCTTGGCCCCCAGGGGCGAGACCCAGTACTTC.